This T cell receptor beta chain originates from a study of blood T cell repertoires in COVID-19. In Cohort 3, a recovered donor had either two negative PCRs, clearance, or symptom resolution. Generated by immunoSEQ multiplex PCR, the TCRdb table keeps only in-frame clones and is missing some. The sample includes about 200,000 clones, roughly 79% of them seen just once. This clone turned up a few times. This CDR3 has 15 residues. Trimming shortened V by 3 bases and J by 6 bases, and 12 bases separated the two germline ends. CDR1 and CDR2 (germline): KGHSH, LQKENI. Sequenced sample: PBMCs or T cells enriched from blood (not recorded which). The TCR comes from a man between 35 and 55 years old who had recovered from COVID-19. The J gene is TRBJ1-6, the V gene TRBV18, with a tentative D call TRBD1 (5 bases). The CDR3, as DNA: TGTGCCAGCTCACCCCCTGCGGGGGTTAATTCACCCCTCCACTTT. This gives the protein CASSPPAGVNSPLHF.